One TCR beta chain is described in this entry. The entry originates in a study of blood T cell repertoires in COVID-19. The overall study: COVID-19 samples, acute and convalescent, were from the United States, Italy and Spain.

The germline V gene encodes CDR1 MNHNY and CDR2 SVGAGI (reference sequence). The CDR3 runs 21 residues. The junction had 20 bases not matched to a gene; V was cut back by 6 bases and J by 1 base. Method: immunoSEQ multiplex PCR; TCRdb's copy keeps in-frame clones and lacks some. The table records about 430,000 clones, roughly 88% of them present only once. Sequencing used PBMCs or T cells enriched from blood (not recorded which). The V and J genes are TRBV6-6 and TRBJ2-4; 11 bases map to TRBD2. This TCR came from a woman between 25 and 40 years old with acute COVID-19. CDR3 residues: CASSQNPVIAGGEGAKNIQYF. CDR3 nucleotides: TGTGCCAGCAGCCAAAACCCGGTTATAGCGGGGGGGGAGGGGGCCAAAAACATTCAGTACTTC.